This paragraph covers one T cell receptor (beta chain) sequence. What it binds is not known. These data belong to a study of cytomegalovirus exposure and HLA in healthy donors. The study's findings and limits: Rare sequences made up most TCRs, while some public TCRs were found in many donors.

CDR1 is SGHTA, CDR2 FQGTGA, per germline. This CDR3 region has 16 residues. Between the trimmed V and J ends, which lost 1 base and 3 bases, there was a span of 15 bases. 60 Vbeta and 13 Jbeta primers were used in PCR. Libraries were prepared by immunoSEQ multiplex PCR; TCRdb keeps only in-frame clonotypes and omits some of them. The sample yields around 90,000 clones, around three quarters seen once. Sequenced: PBMCs. This TCR was sampled from a man between 25 and 39 years old in good health and CMV-seronegative. The rearrangement links TRBV7-3 to TRBJ1-1; perhaps TRBD1 as D (5 bases). CDR3 DNA sequence: TGTGCCAGCAGCTTAAATGGGGGACTTGGGGACACTGAAGCTTTCTTT. Translation gives CASSLNGGLGDTEAFF.